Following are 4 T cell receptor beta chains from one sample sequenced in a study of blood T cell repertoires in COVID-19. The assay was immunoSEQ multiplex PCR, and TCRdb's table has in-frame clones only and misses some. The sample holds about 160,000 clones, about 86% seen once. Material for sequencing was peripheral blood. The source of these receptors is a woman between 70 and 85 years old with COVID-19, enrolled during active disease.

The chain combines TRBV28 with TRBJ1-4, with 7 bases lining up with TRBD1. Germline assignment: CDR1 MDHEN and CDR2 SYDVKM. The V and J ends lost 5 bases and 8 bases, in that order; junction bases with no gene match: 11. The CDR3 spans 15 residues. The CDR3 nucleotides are TGTGCCAGCAGTAGTCCTCCGGGACAGAGGGAAAAACTGTTTTTT. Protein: CASSSPPGQREKLFF. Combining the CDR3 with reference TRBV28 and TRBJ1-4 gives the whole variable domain DVKVTQSSRYLVKRTGEKVFLECVQDMDHENMFWYRQDPGLGLRLIYFSYDVKMKEKGDIPEGYSVSREKKERFSLILESASTNQTSMYLCASSSPPGQREKLFFGSGTQLSVL.

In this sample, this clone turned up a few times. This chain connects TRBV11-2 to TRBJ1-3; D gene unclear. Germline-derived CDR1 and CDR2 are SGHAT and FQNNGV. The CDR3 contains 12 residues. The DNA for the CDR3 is TGTGGTTCGGCAGGCGCTGGAAACACCATATATTTT. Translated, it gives CGSAGAGNTIYF.

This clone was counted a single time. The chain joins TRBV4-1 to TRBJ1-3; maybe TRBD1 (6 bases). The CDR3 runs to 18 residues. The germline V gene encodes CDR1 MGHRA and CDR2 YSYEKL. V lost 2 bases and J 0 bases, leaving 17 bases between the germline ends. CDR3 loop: CASSQTGGGQSSGNTIYF. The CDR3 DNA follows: TGCGCCAGCAGCCAAACAGGCGGGGGCCAAAGCTCTGGAAACACCATATATTTT.

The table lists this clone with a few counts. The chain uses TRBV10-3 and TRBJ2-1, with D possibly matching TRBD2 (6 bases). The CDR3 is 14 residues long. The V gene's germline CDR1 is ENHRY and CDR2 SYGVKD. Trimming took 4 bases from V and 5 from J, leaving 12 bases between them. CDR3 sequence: CAISGRGSDNEQFF. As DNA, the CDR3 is TGTGCCATCAGTGGACGGGGGAGTGACAATGAGCAGTTCTTC.